This record looks at one TCR beta chain sequence and its context. Its antigen is undetermined. These data originate in a study of cytomegalovirus exposure and HLA in healthy donors. Study information: Assignment to the Caucasian-associated ancestry cluster applied to less than 85% of the approximately 390 genotyped donors.

Germline V gene data show CDR1 as SEHNR and CDR2 as FQNEAQ (reference sequence). V was trimmed by 5 bases and J by 2 bases, leaving 4 bases between them. This CDR3 spans 12 amino acids. Study outcomes and limitations: In a later analysis, most CMV-associated TCR beta chains appeared HLA-restricted.

PCR employed 60 Vbeta and 13 Jbeta primers. Method: immunoSEQ multiplex PCR; TCRdb's copy keeps in-frame clones and lacks some. The sample shows fewer than 200,000 clones, approximately 80% of them seen only once. The TCR was taken from a female donor in good health and CMV-seronegative. The gene calls are TRBV7-9 and TRBJ2-4; no reliable D call. Sequenced sample: PBMCs. The CDR3 loop reads CASSLSKNIQYF. The CDR3 DNA follows: TGTGCCAGCAGCCTGTCCAAAAACATTCAGTACTTC.